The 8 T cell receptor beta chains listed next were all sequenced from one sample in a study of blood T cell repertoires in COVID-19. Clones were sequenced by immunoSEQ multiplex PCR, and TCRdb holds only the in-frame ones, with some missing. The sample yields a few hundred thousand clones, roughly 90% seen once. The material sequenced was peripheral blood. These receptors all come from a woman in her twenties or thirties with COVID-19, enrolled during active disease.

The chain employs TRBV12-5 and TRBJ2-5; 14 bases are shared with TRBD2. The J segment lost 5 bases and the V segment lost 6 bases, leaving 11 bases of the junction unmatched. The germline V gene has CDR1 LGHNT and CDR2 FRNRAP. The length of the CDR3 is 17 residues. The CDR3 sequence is CASGQTSGRASVETQYF. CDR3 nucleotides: TGTGCTAGTGGCCAGACTAGCGGGAGGGCCTCTGTTGAGACCCAGTACTTC.

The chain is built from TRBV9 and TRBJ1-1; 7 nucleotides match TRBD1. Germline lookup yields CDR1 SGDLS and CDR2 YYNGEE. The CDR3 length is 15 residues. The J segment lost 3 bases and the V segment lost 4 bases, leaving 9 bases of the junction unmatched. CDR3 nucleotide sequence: TGTGCCAGCAGCATCAGGGGGGACGACTACACTGAAGCTTTCTTT. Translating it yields CASSIRGDDYTEAFF.

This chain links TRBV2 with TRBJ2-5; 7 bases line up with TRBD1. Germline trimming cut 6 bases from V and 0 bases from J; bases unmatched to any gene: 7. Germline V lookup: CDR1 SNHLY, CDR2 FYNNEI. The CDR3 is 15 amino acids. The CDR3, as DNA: TGTGCCAGCAGAGCCGGGACAGTGAACCAAGAGACCCAGTACTTC. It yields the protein CASRAGTVNQETQYF. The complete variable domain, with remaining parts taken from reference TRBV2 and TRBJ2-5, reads EPEVTQTPSHQVTQMGQEVILRCVPISNHLYFYWYRQILGQKVEFLVSFYNNEISEKSEIFDDQFSVERPDGSNFTLKIRSTKLEDSAMYFCASRAGTVNQETQYFGPGTRLLVL.

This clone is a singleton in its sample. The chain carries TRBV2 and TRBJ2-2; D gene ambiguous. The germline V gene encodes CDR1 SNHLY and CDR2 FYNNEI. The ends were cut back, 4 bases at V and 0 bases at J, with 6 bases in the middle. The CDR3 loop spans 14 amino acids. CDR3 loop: CASSALANTGELFF. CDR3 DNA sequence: TGTGCCAGCAGTGCATTAGCGAACACCGGGGAGCTGTTTTTT.

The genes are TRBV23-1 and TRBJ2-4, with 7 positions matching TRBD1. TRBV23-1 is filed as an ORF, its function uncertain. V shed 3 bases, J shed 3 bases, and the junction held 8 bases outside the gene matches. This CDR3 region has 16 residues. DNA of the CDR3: TGCGCCAGCAGTCACTCCAGGGGGATGGGCAAAAACATTCAGTACTTC. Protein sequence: CASSHSRGMGKNIQYF.

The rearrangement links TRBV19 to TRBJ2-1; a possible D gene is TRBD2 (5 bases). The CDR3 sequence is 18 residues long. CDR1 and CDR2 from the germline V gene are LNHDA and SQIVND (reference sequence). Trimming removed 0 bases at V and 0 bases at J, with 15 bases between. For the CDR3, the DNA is TGTGCCAGTAGTATAGATAGCAAGAGCGGTGGCTCCTACAATGAGCAGTTCTTC. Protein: CASSIDSKSGGSYNEQFF.

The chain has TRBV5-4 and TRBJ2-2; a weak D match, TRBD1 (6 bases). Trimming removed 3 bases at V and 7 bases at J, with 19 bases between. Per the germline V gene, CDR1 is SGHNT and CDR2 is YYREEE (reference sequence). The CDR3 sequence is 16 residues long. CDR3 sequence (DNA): TGTGCCAGCAGCTCCGGTATCGACAGGACGGTCGGGGAGCTGTTTTTT. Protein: CASSSGIDRTVGELFF.

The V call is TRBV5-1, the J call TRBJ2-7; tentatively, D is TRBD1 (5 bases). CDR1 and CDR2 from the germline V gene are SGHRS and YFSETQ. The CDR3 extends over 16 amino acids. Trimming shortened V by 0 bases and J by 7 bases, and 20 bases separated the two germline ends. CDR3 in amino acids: CASSLEFGAGVIEQYF. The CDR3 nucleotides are TGCGCCAGCAGCTTGGAATTTGGGGCCGGCGTTATTGAGCAGTACTTC.